This T cell receptor beta chain was retrieved from a study of shared clonotypes between healthy human individuals. V dropped 0 bases and J dropped 3 bases, with 10 bases sitting between them. This CDR3 has 15 residues. CDR1 and CDR2 (germline): SGHKS, YYEKEE (reference sequence). General study points: Depth was large, yet rarefaction showed that sorted-subset sequencing was incomplete. With few donors, the genetic and exposure-history diversity represented was limited.

Approximately 220 ng DNA, 30,000 or so T cell genomes, went into each sorted-subset replicate PCR. Clones were read by immunoSEQ multiplex PCR, and TCRdb kept only the in-frame ones, dropping some. The sample contains some 1.4 million clones, roughly 96% of which appear only once. All of the donors resided in Nashville, Tennessee, and each was a Caucasian adult. To note about this clone: The antigen remains undetermined.

The sequencing input was naive CD4+ T cells sorted from blood. Documented subset: CD45RA+ positively selected. The receptor's source is a man younger than 45 in good health. V and J are TRBV5-5 and TRBJ2-1; D unresolved. CDR3 residues: CASSLGRMIYNEQFF. CDR3 nucleotide sequence: TGTGCCAGCAGCTTGGGTAGGATGATCTACAATGAGCAGTTCTTC.